The clone carrying this T cell receptor beta chain was counted once. Its cognate antigen is unknown. The V end was cut by 4 bases, the J end by 3 bases, with 18 bases between. The germline CDR1 and CDR2 sequences are SNHLY and FYNNEI. The CDR3 loop spans 17 amino acids. The data are from a study of OX40 agonist ivuxolimab in advanced cancers. At the level of the study: Dose-escalation cases comprised hepatocellular carcinoma, melanoma, renal cell or head and neck cancer. Those enrolled were less than 85% male, with a mean age of 60 years and ages from roughly 20 to 90. Study conclusions and caveats: Averaged across samples, CD8+ T cells carried more expanded clones than CD4+ did. Blood T cells, both CD4+ and CD8+, expanded clonally by week 6 at 0.1 to 3.0 mg/kg.

This table comes from immunoSEQ multiplex PCR, and its TCRdb copy is limited to in-frame clones, with some not included. The repertoire holds approximately 84,000 clones, with 86% as singletons. V and J are TRBV2 and TRBJ2-2; TRBD2 might be the D (5 bases). The source was CD4+ or CD8+ T cells sorted from blood, collected in a trial of the OX40 agonist ivuxolimab. The sequence was obtained from an adult with an advanced solid tumor such as melanoma, head and neck, liver or kidney cancer. CDR3: CASSVQGGEPDTGELFF. Written as DNA, the CDR3 is TGTGCCAGCAGTGTTCAAGGTGGGGAGCCGGACACCGGGGAGCTGTTTTTT.